This TCR beta chain was recovered during a study of T cell responses to AZD1222 COVID-19 vaccine. Overall study results and limits: Among the donors, most were white British and more were female, and clonal diversity was possibly underestimated. At 160-218 and 743-854, vaccine-associated CD4 TCRs were dominant, and they spanned spike.

Only in-frame clones appear in the TCRdb table, and some are missing; sequencing was by immunoSEQ multiplex PCR. This table holds 95,000 to 150,000 clones, around 89% found once. On this clone itself: Its antigen remains unknown.

The V and J ends lost 5 bases and 6 bases respectively, with 8 bases between them. This CDR3 comprises 12 residues. Germline CDR1 reads MNHEY; CDR2 reads SMNVEV (reference sequence). This chain uses TRBV27 with TRBJ2-1; D is undetermined. The sequencing here drew on peripheral blood, taken on day 0 of AZD1222 vaccination. The sequence was obtained from an adult in good health. Here the CDR3 DNA reads TGTGCCAGCAGTAACGGTCGCAATGAGCAGTTCTTC. Translation: CASSNGRNEQFF.